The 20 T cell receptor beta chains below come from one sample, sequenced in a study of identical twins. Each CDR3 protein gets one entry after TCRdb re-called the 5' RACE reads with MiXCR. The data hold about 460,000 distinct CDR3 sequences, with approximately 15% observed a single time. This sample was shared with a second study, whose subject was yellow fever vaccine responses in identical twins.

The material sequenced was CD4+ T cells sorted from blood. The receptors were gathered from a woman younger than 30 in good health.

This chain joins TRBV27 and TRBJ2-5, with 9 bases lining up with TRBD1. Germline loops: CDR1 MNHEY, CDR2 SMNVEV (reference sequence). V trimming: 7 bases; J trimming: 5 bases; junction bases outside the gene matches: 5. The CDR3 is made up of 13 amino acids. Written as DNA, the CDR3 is TGTGCCAGCAAACAGGGGGCCGGGGAGACCCAGTACTTC. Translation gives CASKQGAGETQYF.

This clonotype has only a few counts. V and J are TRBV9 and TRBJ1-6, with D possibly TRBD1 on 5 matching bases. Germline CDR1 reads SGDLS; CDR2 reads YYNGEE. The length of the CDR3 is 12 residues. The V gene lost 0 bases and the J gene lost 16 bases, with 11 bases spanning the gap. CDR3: CASSVATGSLHF. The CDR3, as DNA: TGTGCCAGCAGCGTAGCTACAGGTTCGCTCCACTTT.

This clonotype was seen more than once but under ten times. CDR3: CASNQMRQGKVQETQYF. The CDR3 DNA sequence: TGTGCCAGCAATCAAATGAGGCAGGGGAAAGTCCAAGAGACCCAGTACTTC. V and J are TRBV28 and TRBJ2-5, with D tentatively TRBD1 (6 bases). The CDR3 runs to 17 residues. The V end was cut by 7 bases, the J end by 1 base, with 22 bases between. Germline V gene sequence: CDR1 MDHEN, CDR2 SYDVKM.

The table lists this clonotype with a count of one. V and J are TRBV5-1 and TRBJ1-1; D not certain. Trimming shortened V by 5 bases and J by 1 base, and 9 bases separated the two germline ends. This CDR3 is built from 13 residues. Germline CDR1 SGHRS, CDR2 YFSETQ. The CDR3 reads CASRSTTNTEAFF. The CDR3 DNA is TGCGCCAGCAGGTCCACTACGAACACTGAAGCTTTCTTT.

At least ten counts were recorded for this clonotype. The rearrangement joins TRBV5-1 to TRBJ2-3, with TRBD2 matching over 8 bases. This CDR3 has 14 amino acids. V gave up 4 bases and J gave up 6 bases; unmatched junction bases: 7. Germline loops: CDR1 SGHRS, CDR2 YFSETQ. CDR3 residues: CASSVGGGSDTQYF. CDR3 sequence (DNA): TGCGCCAGCAGCGTCGGCGGGGGGTCCGATACGCAGTATTTT. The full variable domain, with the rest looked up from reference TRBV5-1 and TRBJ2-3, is KAGVTQTPRYLIKTRGQQVTLSCSPISGHRSVSWYQQTPGQGLQFLFEYFSETQRNKGNFPGRFSGRQFSNSRSEMNVSTLELGDSALYLCASSVGGGSDTQYFGPGTRLTVL.

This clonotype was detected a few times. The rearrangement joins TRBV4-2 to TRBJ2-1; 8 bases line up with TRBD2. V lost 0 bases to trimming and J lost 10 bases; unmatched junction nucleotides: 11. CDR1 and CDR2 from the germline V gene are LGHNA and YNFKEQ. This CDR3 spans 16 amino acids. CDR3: CASSQEGAGGLGEQFF. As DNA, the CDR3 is TGTGCCAGCAGCCAAGAGGGGGCGGGGGGCCTCGGGGAGCAGTTCTTC.

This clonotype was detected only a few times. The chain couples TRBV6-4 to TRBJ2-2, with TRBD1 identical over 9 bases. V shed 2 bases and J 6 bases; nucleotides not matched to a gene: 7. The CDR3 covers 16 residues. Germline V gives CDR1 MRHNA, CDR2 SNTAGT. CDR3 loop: CASSDPGQGRPGELFF. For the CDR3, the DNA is TGTGCCAGCAGTGACCCCGGACAGGGGCGACCCGGGGAGCTGTTTTTT.

In DNA, the CDR3 is TGTGCCAGCAGTTTAACCGGGGGCGCTGGGGCCAACGTCCTGACTTTC. Residues: CASSLTGGAGANVLTF. J is TRBJ2-6 and V is TRBV12-3 or TRBV12-4; D could derive from TRBD1 or TRBD2 (6 bases each). Trimming took 2 bases from V and 2 from J, leaving 10 bases between them. The CDR3 is made up of 16 amino acids.

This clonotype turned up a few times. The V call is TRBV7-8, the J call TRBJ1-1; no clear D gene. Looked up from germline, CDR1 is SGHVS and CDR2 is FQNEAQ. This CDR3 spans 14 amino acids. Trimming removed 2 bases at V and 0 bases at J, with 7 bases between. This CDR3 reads CASSLTDLNTEAFF. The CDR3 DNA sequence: TGTGCCAGCAGCTTAACAGACCTGAACACTGAAGCTTTCTTT.

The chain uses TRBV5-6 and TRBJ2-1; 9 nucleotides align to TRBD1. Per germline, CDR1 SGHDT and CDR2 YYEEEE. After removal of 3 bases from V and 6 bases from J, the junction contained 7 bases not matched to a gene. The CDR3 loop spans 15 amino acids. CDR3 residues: CASSSGTGRSNEQFF. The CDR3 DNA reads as TGTGCCAGCAGCTCCGGGACAGGGCGAAGCAATGAGCAGTTCTTC.

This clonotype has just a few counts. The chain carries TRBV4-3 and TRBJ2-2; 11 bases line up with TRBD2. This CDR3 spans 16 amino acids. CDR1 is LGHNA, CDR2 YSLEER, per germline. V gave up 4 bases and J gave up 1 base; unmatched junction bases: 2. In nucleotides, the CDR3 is TGCGCCAGCAGCCGAGGGACTAGCGGGAACACCGGGGAGCTGTTTTTT. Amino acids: CASSRGTSGNTGELFF.

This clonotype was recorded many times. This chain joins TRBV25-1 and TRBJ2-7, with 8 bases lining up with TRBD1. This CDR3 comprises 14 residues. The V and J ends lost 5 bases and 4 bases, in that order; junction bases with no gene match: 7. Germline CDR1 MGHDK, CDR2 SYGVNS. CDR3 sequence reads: CASSRTGNIYEQYF. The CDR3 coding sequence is TGTGCCAGCAGTCGGACAGGGAATATTTACGAGCAGTACTTC.

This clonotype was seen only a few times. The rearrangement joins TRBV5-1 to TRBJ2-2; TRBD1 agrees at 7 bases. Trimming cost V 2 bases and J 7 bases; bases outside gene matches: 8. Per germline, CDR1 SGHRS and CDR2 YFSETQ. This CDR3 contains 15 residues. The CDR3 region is CASSFETGWIGELFF. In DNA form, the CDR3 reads TGCGCCAGCAGCTTCGAGACAGGGTGGATCGGGGAGCTGTTTTTT.

The CDR3 nucleotides read TGTGCCAGCAGCCAAGGCCCCATGGCAGGGTCCTACGAGCAGTACTTC. Protein: CASSQGPMAGSYEQYF. The J gene is TRBJ2-7, the V gene TRBV28; maybe TRBD1 (5 bases). The CDR3 is 16 residues long. The V end lost 6 bases, the J end lost 1 base, and 19 bases lay between the germline ends. The germline CDR1 and CDR2 sequences are MDHEN and SYDVKM. Supplemented by reference TRBV28 and TRBJ2-7, the full variable domain reads DVKVTQSSRYLVKRTGEKVFLECVQDMDHENMFWYRQDPGLGLRLIYFSYDVKMKEKGDIPEGYSVSREKKERFSLILESASTNQTSMYLCASSQGPMAGSYEQYFGPGTRLTVT.

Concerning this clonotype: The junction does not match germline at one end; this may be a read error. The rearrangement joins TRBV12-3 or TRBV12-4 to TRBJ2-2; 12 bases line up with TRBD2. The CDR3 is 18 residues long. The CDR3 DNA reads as TGTACCAGCAGTATCCACGGACTAGCGGGACCTGACACCGGGGAGCTGTTTTTT. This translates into CTSSIHGLAGPDTGELFF.

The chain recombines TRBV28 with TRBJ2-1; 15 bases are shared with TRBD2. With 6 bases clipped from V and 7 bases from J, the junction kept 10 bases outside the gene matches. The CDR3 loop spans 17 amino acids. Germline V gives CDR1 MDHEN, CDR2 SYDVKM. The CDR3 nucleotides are TGTGCCAGCAGGGGCGACCGGGGACTAGCGGGAGGTAATGAGCAGTTCTTC. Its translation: CASRGDRGLAGGNEQFF.

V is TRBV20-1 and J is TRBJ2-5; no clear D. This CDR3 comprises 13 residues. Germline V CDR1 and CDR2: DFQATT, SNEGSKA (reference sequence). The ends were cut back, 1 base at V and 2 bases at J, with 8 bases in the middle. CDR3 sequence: CSARGPQQETQYF. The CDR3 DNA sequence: TGCAGTGCTAGAGGGCCACAACAAGAGACCCAGTACTTC.

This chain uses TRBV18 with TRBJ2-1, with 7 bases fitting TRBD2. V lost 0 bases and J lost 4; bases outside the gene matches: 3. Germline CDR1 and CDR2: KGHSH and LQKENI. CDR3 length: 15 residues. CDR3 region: CASSPPSGNYNEQFF. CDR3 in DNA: TGTGCCAGCTCACCACCCAGCGGGAATTACAATGAGCAGTTCTTC.

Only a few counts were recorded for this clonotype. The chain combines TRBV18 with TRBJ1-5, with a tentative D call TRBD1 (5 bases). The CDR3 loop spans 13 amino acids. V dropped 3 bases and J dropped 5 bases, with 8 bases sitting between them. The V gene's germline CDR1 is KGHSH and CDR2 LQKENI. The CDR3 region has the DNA TGTGCCAGCTCACCGGACACGGATCAGCCCCAGCATTTT. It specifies CASSPDTDQPQHF. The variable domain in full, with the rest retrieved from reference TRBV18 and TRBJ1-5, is NAGVMQNPRHLVRRRGQEARLRCSPMKGHSHVYWYRQLPEEGLKFMVYLQKENIIDESGMPKERFSAEFPKEGPSILRIQQVVRGDSAAYFCASSPDTDQPQHFGDGTRLSIL.

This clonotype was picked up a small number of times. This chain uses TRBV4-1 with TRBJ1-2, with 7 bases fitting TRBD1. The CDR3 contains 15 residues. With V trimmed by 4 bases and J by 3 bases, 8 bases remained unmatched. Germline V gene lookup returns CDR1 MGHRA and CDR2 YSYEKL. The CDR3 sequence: CASSLSVGGYYGYTF. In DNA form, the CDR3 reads TGCGCCAGCAGCCTAAGCGTAGGGGGCTACTATGGCTACACCTTC.